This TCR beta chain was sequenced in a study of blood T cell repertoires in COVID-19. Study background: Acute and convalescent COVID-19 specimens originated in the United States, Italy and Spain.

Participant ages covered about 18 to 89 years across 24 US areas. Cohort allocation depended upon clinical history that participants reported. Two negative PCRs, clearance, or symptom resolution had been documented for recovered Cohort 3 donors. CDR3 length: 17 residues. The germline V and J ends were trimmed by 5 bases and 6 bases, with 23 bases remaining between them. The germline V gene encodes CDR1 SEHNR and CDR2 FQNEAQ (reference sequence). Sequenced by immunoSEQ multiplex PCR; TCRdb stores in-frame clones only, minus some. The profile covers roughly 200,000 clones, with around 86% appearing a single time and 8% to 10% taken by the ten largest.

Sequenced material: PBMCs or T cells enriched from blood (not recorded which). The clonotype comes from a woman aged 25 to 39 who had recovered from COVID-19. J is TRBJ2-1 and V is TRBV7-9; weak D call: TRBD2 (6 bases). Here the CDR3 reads CASSRRPGDVTFNEQFF. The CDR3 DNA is TGTGCCAGCAGCAGAAGACCGGGAGACGTTACATTCAATGAGCAGTTCTTC.